This entry describes one T cell receptor beta chain. This table comes from immunoSEQ multiplex PCR, and its TCRdb copy is limited to in-frame clones, with some not included. Among 150,000 to 200,000 clones listed, approximately 83% were seen once. The source of the sample is a study of blood T cell repertoires in COVID-19. This CDR3 comprises 16 residues. V shed 5 bases, J shed 2 bases, and the junction held 10 bases outside the gene matches. The germline CDR1 and CDR2 sequences are SGHTA and FQGTGA. The sequencing input was PBMCs or T cells enriched from blood (not recorded which). This clonotype was obtained from a woman aged 55-69 years who had recovered from COVID-19. The chain uses TRBV7-3 and TRBJ2-7, with 9 nucleotides matching TRBD2. Here the CDR3 DNA reads TGTGCCAGCAGCCCAACCGGGACTAGCACGGCCTACGAGCAGTACTTC. It yields the protein CASSPTGTSTAYEQYF.